Presented here are 5 T cell receptor beta chains from one specimen sequenced in a study of spatial heterogeneity in lung cancer. Study conclusions and caveats: The study found that expanded intratumoral alpha and beta TCR counts tracked tumor mutation counts.

The time point here: sample taken at primary tumor resection. TCRdb reprocessed the 5' RACE reads with MiXCR, giving one entry per CDR3 protein. Among roughly 8,000 distinct CDR3 sequences listed, about 7% were seen once. Which antigens these TCRs recognize remains unknown. The specimen comprised lung tumor tissue, sampled at surgery. The source of these receptors is a female donor with early-stage non-small cell lung cancer.

This clonotype was counted ten times or more. The chain couples TRBV6-1 to TRBJ2-1; 9 nucleotides agree with TRBD2. V gave up 1 base and J gave up 3 bases; unmatched junction bases: 4. The CDR3 sequence is 16 residues long. Germline V gene sequence: CDR1 MNHNS, CDR2 SASEGT. The CDR3 sequence is CASSEVGSGSYNEQFF. In DNA form, the CDR3 reads TGTGCCAGCAGTGAAGTGGGTAGCGGGAGCTACAATGAGCAGTTCTTC.

The sample holds many counts of this clonotype. V usage is TRBV3-1 and J usage is TRBJ2-1; D might be TRBD2 (6 bases). Germline V gene lookup returns CDR1 LGHDT and CDR2 YNNKEL (reference sequence). The V end lost 0 bases, the J end lost 10 bases, and 16 bases lay between the germline ends. The CDR3 consists of 15 residues. The CDR3 DNA reads as TGTGCCAGCAGCCAAGATCACCAGGGAGGTCGGGAGCAGTTCTTC. It encodes CASSQDHQGGREQFF.

This clonotype was detected ten times or more. This chain uses TRBV7-9 with TRBJ2-7; either TRBD1 or TRBD2 may supply D (6 bases each). From germline, CDR1 is SEHNR and CDR2 FQNEAQ (reference sequence). The CDR3 extends over 13 amino acids. V was cut by 6 bases and J by 7 bases, with 16 bases left in between. DNA for the CDR3: TGTGCCAGCAGGCCGGGGGCCGGGGGTGAGCAGTACTTC. Amino acid sequence: CASRPGAGGEQYF.

This clonotype was observed at least ten times. The chain is built from TRBV10-3 and TRBJ1-2, with D unclear. The CDR3 covers 14 residues. V was cut by 2 bases and J by 2 bases, with 9 bases left in between. Germline V gene lookup returns CDR1 ENHRY and CDR2 SYGVKD. CDR3 region: CAISERQSNYGYTF. In DNA form, the CDR3 reads TGTGCCATCAGTGAGAGGCAGAGCAACTATGGCTACACCTTC.

The V gene is TRBV5-4, the J gene TRBJ2-5, with 7 positions matching TRBD2. Germline V gives CDR1 SGHNT, CDR2 YYREEE (reference sequence). The V gene end was trimmed by 4 bases and the J gene end by 4 bases; junction bases not matched to a gene: 4. The CDR3 runs 13 residues. As DNA, the CDR3 is TGTGCCAGCAGCCCGCCGGGGGGAGAGACCCAGTACTTC. Its protein product is CASSPPGGETQYF.